This TCR beta chain was captured by sequencing in a study of shared clonotypes between healthy human individuals. This CDR3 is built from 13 residues. V was clipped by 1 base and J by 7 bases, with 11 bases between them. Germline CDR1 reads SGDLS; CDR2 reads YYNGEE. Whole-study findings and limits: Despite large depth, rarefaction showed incomplete sorted-subset sequencing. Approximately 4.9% of naive CD4 clonotypes were shared across four donors.

On this clone itself: Its target is not known.

Original processing notes: ImmunoSEQ junction-only sequences lacked quality scores, so their filtering differed. Here immunoSEQ multiplex PCR was the method, and the copy in TCRdb shows in-frame clones only, minus some. For V, J and clone size, that table is used; D and trimming come from the DNA. Of roughly 2,500,000 clones listed, approximately 93% were seen once; the top ten hold approximately 0.36%. Material for sequencing was naive CD4+ T cells from PBMCs. Subset meaning: CD45RA+ positively selected. V is TRBV9 and J is TRBJ1-2, with D maybe TRBD1 (5 bases). This TCR was sampled from a man aged 18 to 29 in good health. Some clones in this sample may be carry-over from other donors' samples. CDR3 sequence: CASSVMGVLGYTF. The CDR3 coding sequence is TGTGCCAGCAGCGTAATGGGGGTACTTGGCTACACCTTC.